The source of this TCR beta chain is a study of cytomegalovirus exposure and HLA in healthy donors. Study conclusions and caveats: Researchers catalogued approximately 170 TCR beta chains as cytomegalovirus-associated. Diagnosis of cytomegalovirus status made by the classifier reportedly showed high specificity and sensitivity.

The PCR made use of 60 Vbeta and 13 Jbeta primers. Using immunoSEQ multiplex PCR, the repertoire was profiled, and TCRdb retains in-frame clones only, with some absent. The repertoire includes 90,000 to 130,000 clones, around three quarters of them detected once, and 2.5% to 3% sits in the top ten. With respect to this clone: Antigen: not known. Mismatch with germline at one junction end may stem from a read error.

The CDR3 consists of 14 residues. The germline V gene has CDR1 SEHNR and CDR2 FQNEAQ (reference sequence). Material: PBMCs. The chain recombines TRBV7-9 with TRBJ1-1, with 8 bases fitting TRBD1. The source is a young woman in good health and CMV-seropositive. The DNA of the CDR3 is TGTGCCAGCAGCCGAGGGACAGGTCCCTCCCGCGATATCTTT. Translating gives CASSRGTGPSRDIF.